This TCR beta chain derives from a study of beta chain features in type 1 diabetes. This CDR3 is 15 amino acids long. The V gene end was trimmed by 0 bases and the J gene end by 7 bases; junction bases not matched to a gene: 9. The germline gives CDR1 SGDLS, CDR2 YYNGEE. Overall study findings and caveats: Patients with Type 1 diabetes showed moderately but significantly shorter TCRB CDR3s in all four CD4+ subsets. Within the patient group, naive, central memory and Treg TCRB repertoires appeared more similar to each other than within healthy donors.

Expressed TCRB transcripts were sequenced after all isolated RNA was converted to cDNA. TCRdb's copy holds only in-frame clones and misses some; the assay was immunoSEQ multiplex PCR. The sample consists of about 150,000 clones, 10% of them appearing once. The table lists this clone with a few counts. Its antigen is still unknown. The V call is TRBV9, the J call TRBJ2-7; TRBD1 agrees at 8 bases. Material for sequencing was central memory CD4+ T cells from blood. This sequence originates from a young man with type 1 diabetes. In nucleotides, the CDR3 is TGTGCCAGCAGCGTAGTCGATACAGGGGGTGGGGAGCAGTACTTC. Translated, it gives CASSVVDTGGGEQYF.